The 3 T cell receptor beta chains below all came from one sample that was sequenced in a study of cytotoxic CD8 clonotypes in ibrutinib-treated CLL. Assay: immunoSEQ multiplex PCR; the TCRdb copy retains only in-frame clones and omits some. The sample records 150,000 to 200,000 clones, 70% to 90% being singletons. Sequenced material: PBMCs, taken at disease progression, from a patient treated with ibrutinib. These receptor sequences come from a human donor with chronic lymphocytic leukemia.

The genes are TRBV25-1 and TRBJ2-3, with a weak D call TRBD2 (5 bases). Trimming pared 4 bases from V and 7 bases from J, leaving 9 bases between. Germline CDR1 is MGHDK and CDR2 is SYGVNS. CDR3 length: 12 amino acids. CDR3 residues: CASSASSYTQYF. The CDR3 DNA sequence: TGTGCCAGCAGTGCCTCTAGCTATACGCAGTATTTT.

The J gene is TRBJ1-5, the V gene TRBV18, with unresolved D. Trimming shortened V by 3 bases and J by 2 bases, and 8 bases separated the two germline ends. From germline, CDR1 is KGHSH and CDR2 LQKENI. The CDR3 has 14 amino acids. The chain's CDR3 is CASSPRVGNQPQHF. CDR3 coding DNA: TGTGCCAGCTCACCGAGGGTGGGCAATCAGCCCCAGCATTTT.

J is TRBJ2-7 and V is TRBV27; 7 bases map to TRBD1. There are 15 residues in the CDR3. The germline V gene encodes CDR1 MNHEY and CDR2 SMNVEV (reference sequence). V shed 5 bases, J shed 1 base, and the junction held 8 bases outside the gene matches. The CDR3 DNA sequence: TGTGCCAGCAGTCGGCGCCCGGGACAGTCCTACGAGCAGTACTTC. The encoded protein is CASSRRPGQSYEQYF.